This TCR beta chain was recorded in a study of PD-1 blockade in classical Hodgkin lymphoma. The study's findings and limits: At C4D1, TCR diversity had climbed significantly for CD4+ cells, though not for CD8+ cells.

With respect to this clone: Its antigen is not known.

Repertoires were generated with immunoSEQ multiplex PCR, while TCRdb's copy carries only in-frame clones and drops some. The sample carries about 94,000 clones, about 93% recorded once. Time point indicated: cycle 4 day 1 (C4D1), after more than five weeks of nivolumab. Each patient relapsed following autologous stem cell transplantation, and prior brentuximab vedotin exposure differed. The sequence came from a human donor with classical Hodgkin lymphoma. The starting material was peripheral blood mononuclear cells (PBMCs), obtained before the fourth cycle of nivolumab.

This chain's CDR3 is CASSEPGSPSSYNEQFF. CDR3 sequence (DNA): TGCGCCAGCAGTGAGCCCGGGAGTCCAAGCTCCTACAATGAGCAGTTCTTC. V usage is TRBV10-1 and J usage is TRBJ2-1, with D maybe TRBD2 (6 bases). Germline CDR1 is WNHNN and CDR2 is SYGVQD (reference sequence). The CDR3 totals 17 residues. Trimming shortened V by 2 bases and J by 0 bases, and 14 bases separated the two germline ends.